One and the same sample provided the 18 T cell receptor beta chains below, sequenced in a study of metastatic and nonmetastatic thyroid tumors (dated by TCRdb to about 2020). The method behind the library was PCR. The sample was run on an Illumina HiSeq 4000. TCRdb cleaned the public reads at Q25 with fastp, built clones with MiXCR and kept in-frame beta chains. Within this sample are some 84,000 clones, with approximately 9% of them counted one time only. The ten largest make up 8.8% of the sample. No treatment had been received by any patient before thyroid surgery. Sequences were obtained from blood. The receptor set was obtained from a female donor with papillary thyroid cancer or a benign thyroid nodule (not recorded which). Some clones in this sample may be carry-over from other donors' samples.

There are many counts of this clone. This sequence joins TRBV5-1 and TRBJ2-4, with 7 bases matching TRBD2. This CDR3 contains 14 residues. V lost 3 bases, J lost 1 base, and 1 base stayed unmatched. Germline lookup yields CDR1 SGHRS and CDR2 YFSETQ. CDR3 protein: CASSSGGAKNIQYF. CDR3 sequence (DNA): TGCGCCAGCAGCTCCGGGGGGGCCAAAAACATTCAGTACTTC.

This clone was found a few times. A read error may be the cause here, since a much bigger clone is one base away. Other DNA variants within this sample encode the same CDR3. CDR3 nucleotides: TGTGCCAGCAGCCAAGAGGGGGCAGCGGCAGATACGCAGTACTTT. The encoded protein is CASSQEGAAADTQYF. The gene calls are TRBV3-1 and TRBJ2-3, with D possibly being TRBD1 (6 bases). This CDR3 contains 15 residues. From germline, CDR1 is LGHDT and CDR2 YNNKEL (reference sequence).

This clone was picked up a small number of times. Just one base apart from a much larger clone, this may be a read error. V usage is TRBV10-2 and J usage is TRBJ2-3; possibly TRBD1 for D (5 bases). The CDR3 has 13 amino acids. Germline lookup yields CDR1 WSHSY and CDR2 SAAADI. Trimming left V 6 bases short and J 2 bases short, with 9 bases between. The CDR3 protein is CASRDIPTDTQYF. CDR3 nucleotide sequence: TGCGCCAGCAGGGACATCCCCACAGATACGCAGTATTTT.

This clone showed up many times. The chain has TRBV6-6 and TRBJ2-4; the D call may be TRBD1 or TRBD2 (5 bases each). V lost 2 bases and J 2 bases, leaving 7 bases between the germline ends. This CDR3 is 14 amino acids long. Germline V gene data show CDR1 as MNHNY and CDR2 as SVGAGI (reference sequence). The CDR3 DNA reads TGTGCCAGCAGTTACGGGGGAACCAAAAACATTCAGTACTTC. It specifies CASSYGGTKNIQYF.

V is TRBV27 and J is TRBJ1-5; 7 nucleotides agree with TRBD1. Germline values: CDR1 MNHEY, CDR2 SMNVEV (reference sequence). V lost 6 bases to trimming and J lost 5 bases; unmatched junction nucleotides: 7. CDR3 size: 14 residues. The CDR3 DNA reads as TGTGCCAGCAGCCACCAGGGGGGGGATCAGCCCCAGCATTTT. It is translated as CASSHQGGDQPQHF.

The chain joins TRBV3-1 to TRBJ2-1, with TRBD1 identical over 9 bases. After removal of 7 bases from V and 6 bases from J, the junction contained 10 bases not matched to a gene. Germline CDR1 is LGHDT and CDR2 is YNNKEL (reference sequence). The CDR3 covers 15 residues. The CDR3 bases are TGTGCCAGCACCTCCGGGACAGGGATCATCAATGAGCAGTTCTTC. Protein product: CASTSGTGIINEQFF.

The sample holds many counts of this clone. This sequence joins TRBV5-1 and TRBJ2-4; 7 bases match TRBD1. The CDR3 spans 14 residues. Germline CDR1 and CDR2: SGHRS and YFSETQ. The ends lost 2 bases at V and 8 bases at J; junction bases unmatched: 7. The CDR3: CASSLETGVDIQYF. The CDR3 bases are TGCGCCAGCAGCTTAGAAACAGGGGTGGACATTCAGTACTTC.

For this clone: This may be a read error: a much more frequent sequence differs by one nucleotide. This chain connects TRBV5-1 to TRBJ2-5; 11 bases line up with TRBD2. Germline values: CDR1 SGHRS, CDR2 YFSETQ. The CDR3 sequence is 16 residues long. V lost 5 bases and J lost 4; bases outside the gene matches: 10. DNA for the CDR3: TGCGCCAGCAGAGCTGGACTAGCGGGTTCACGAGAGACCCAGTACTTC. It translates to CASRAGLAGSRETQYF.

This clone was counted at least ten times. The V gene is TRBV10-1, the J gene TRBJ2-6; D ambiguous. Germline CDR1 is WNHNN and CDR2 is SYGVQD (reference sequence). The CDR3 is 15 residues long. V was cut by 0 bases and J by 0 bases, with 3 bases left in between. CDR3 bases: TGCGCCAGCAGTGAGTCTGCCTCTGGGGCCAACGTCCTGACTTTC. As protein: CASSESASGANVLTF.

In its sample, this clone was seen many times. This rearrangement joins TRBV19 to TRBJ2-6, with D possibly being TRBD1 (6 bases). CDR1 is LNHDA and CDR2 is SQIVND in the germline V gene (reference sequence). Trimming removed 0 bases from V and 0 bases from J, with 12 bases in between. The CDR3 length is 18 residues. In DNA, the CDR3 is TGTGCCAGTAGTATAGATTACACAGGGCTCTCTGGGGCCAACGTCCTGACTTTC. As protein: CASSIDYTGLSGANVLTF.

This clone was detected many times. The CDR3 here is CASSLDRNTAMGSPLHF. CDR3 bases: TGTGCCAGCAGCCTAGACCGCAACACAGCAATGGGTTCACCCCTCCACTTT. The chain recombines TRBV5-6 with TRBJ1-6; D not resolved. Between the trimmed V and J ends, which lost 4 bases and 9 bases, there was a span of 23 bases. In germline, CDR1 is SGHDT, CDR2 YYEEEE. The CDR3 runs to 17 residues.

There are many counts of this clone. The V and J genes are TRBV4-1 and TRBJ1-2; D perhaps matches TRBD1 (5 bases). The ends were cut back, 3 bases at V and 4 bases at J, with 21 bases in the middle. This CDR3 is built from 17 residues. Germline lookup yields CDR1 MGHRA and CDR2 YSYEKL. The CDR3 DNA sequence: TGCGCCAGCAGCCAGGCAGCTATTCAAGGGGAATTCTATGGCTACACCTTC. This translates into CASSQAAIQGEFYGYTF.

The V and J genes are TRBV13 and TRBJ1-4, with D tentatively TRBD1 (5 bases). With 0 bases removed from V and 7 bases from J, the gap between germline ends came to 6 bases. Germline assignment: CDR1 PRHDT and CDR2 FYEKMQ (reference sequence). The CDR3 sequence is 13 residues long. The CDR3 DNA is TGTGCCAGCAGCTTAGGCGACAGTGAAAAACTGTTTTTT. Amino acid sequence: CASSLGDSEKLFF.

As regards this clone: The junction shows a germline mismatch at one end, possibly a read error. Other DNA sequences of this sample code for an identical CDR3. The CDR3 DNA reads TGTGCCTGGACGTTGGACAGCGCCTTTAATTCCCCCCTCCACTTT. Translating it yields CAWTLDSAFNSPLHF. V gene TRBV30 combines with J gene TRBJ1-6; D is possibly TRBD1 (6 bases). CDR3 size: 15 residues. Germline CDR1 is GTSNPN and CDR2 is SVGIG (reference sequence).

In this sample, this clone turned up many times. The chain joins TRBV12-3 or TRBV12-4 to TRBJ2-1, with D perhaps matching TRBD2 (6 bases). V gave up 3 bases and J gave up 8 bases, with 8 bases separating them. This CDR3 region has 12 residues. DNA of the CDR3: TGTGCCAGCAGTTTGACTAGGGATGAGCAGTTCTTC. Translating it yields CASSLTRDEQFF.

J is TRBJ2-1 and V is TRBV11-2, with 12 bases that match TRBD2. Trimming at V came to 0 bases and at J to 4 bases, leaving 7 bases not matched to a gene. The CDR3 is 18 amino acids. Looked up from germline, CDR1 is SGHAT and CDR2 is FQNNGV. The CDR3 here is CASSLEGLAGPPYNEQFF. The CDR3 nucleotides read TGTGCCAGCAGCTTAGAGGGACTAGCGGGTCCCCCTTACAATGAGCAGTTCTTC.

The sample holds many counts of this clone. The chain recombines TRBV20-1 with TRBJ1-3; no firm D call. CDR1 and CDR2 from the germline V gene are DFQATT and SNEGSKA (reference sequence). Trimming took off 1 base at V and 4 bases at J, with 11 bases between the two ends. This CDR3 is built from 14 residues. The CDR3 sequence: CSARAIGPGNTIYF. The CDR3 DNA reads TGCAGTGCTAGAGCAATAGGGCCAGGAAACACCATATATTTT.

This clone was counted at least ten times. This chain joins TRBV28 and TRBJ2-7; no firm D call. The CDR3 loop spans 13 amino acids. Between the trimmed V and J ends, which lost 3 bases and 0 bases, there was a span of 6 bases. Germline values: CDR1 MDHEN, CDR2 SYDVKM. The CDR3 DNA follows: TGTGCCAGCAGTTTTGGCAGCTCCTACGAGCAGTACTTC. Translated: CASSFGSSYEQYF.